The present TCR beta chain was sequenced within a study of T cells after yellow fever vaccination. Looked up from germline, CDR1 is SGHRS and CDR2 is YFSETQ. The V gene lost 4 bases and the J gene lost 0 bases, with 12 bases spanning the gap. The CDR3 is 15 amino acids. MiXCR was run by TCRdb on the 5' RACE reads, yielding one entry per CDR3 protein. The sample has hundreds of thousands of distinct CDR3 sequences, less than 9.5% seen once; the top ten hold roughly a sixth. This clonotype was seen at least ten times. The sequencing here drew on PBMCs, taken 45 days after the first yellow fever vaccination. The chain has TRBV5-1 and TRBJ2-3; D gene unclear. The sequence came from a man between 18 and 29 years old who received the YFV17D yellow fever vaccine. The CDR3 coding sequence is TGCGCCAGCAGCCCGGGCGCGGTTAGCACAGATACGCAGTATTTT. Protein: CASSPGAVSTDTQYF.